The 6 T cell receptor beta chains reported below all come from one sample, sequenced in a study of CD8 T cells in Susac syndrome. Random hexamers primed reverse transcription of about 0.5 to 1 ug RNA. MiXCR was run by TCRdb on the immunoSEQ multiplex PCR reads, yielding one entry per CDR3 protein. Counted here are 150,000 or so distinct CDR3 sequences, around 94% occurring once; the ten biggest clones make up almost 0.095%. The specimen was CD4+ T cells from PBMCs. These receptors came from a human donor with multiple sclerosis.

This sequence joins TRBV15 and TRBJ1-1; the match to TRBD1 covers 9 bases. With 2 bases clipped from V and 1 base from J, the junction kept 5 bases outside the gene matches. Looked up from germline, CDR1 is LNHNV and CDR2 is YYDKDF (reference sequence). The CDR3 is 16 amino acids. CDR3 nucleotide sequence: TGTGCCACCAGCAGACTACCGGGACAGGGGAACACTGAAGCTTTCTTT. Protein sequence: CATSRLPGQGNTEAFF.

This clonotype has only one observation. This chain connects TRBV7-2 to TRBJ2-5; 7 bases match TRBD2. The trim removed 5 bases at V and 4 bases at J, leaving 10 bases unmatched. The germline V gene encodes CDR1 SGHTA and CDR2 FQGNSA. The CDR3 has 15 residues. CDR3 sequence (DNA): TGTGCCAGCAGCCCCACACCTGGCGGGGGAGAGACCCAGTACTTC. Its protein is CASSPTPGGGETQYF. Combining the CDR3 with reference TRBV7-2 and TRBJ2-5 gives the whole variable domain GAGVSQSPSNKVTEKGKDVELRCDPISGHTALYWYRQSLGQGLEFLIYFQGNSAPDKSGLPSDRFSAERTGGSVSTLTIQRTQQEDSAVYLCASSPTPGGGETQYFGPGTRLLVL.

The rearrangement links TRBV28 to TRBJ2-5, with 15 positions matching TRBD2. The CDR3 runs 17 residues. Germline assignment: CDR1 MDHEN and CDR2 SYDVKM. V lost 3 bases to trimming and J lost 4 bases; unmatched junction nucleotides: 6. CDR3 amino acids: CASSFGLAGGPTETQYF. The CDR3 region has the DNA TGTGCCAGCAGTTTCGGACTAGCGGGAGGGCCAACAGAGACCCAGTACTTC. Using reference TRBV28 and TRBJ2-5 for the parts outside the CDR3, the full variable domain is DVKVTQSSRYLVKRTGEKVFLECVQDMDHENMFWYRQDPGLGLRLIYFSYDVKMKEKGDIPEGYSVSREKKERFSLILESASTNQTSMYLCASSFGLAGGPTETQYFGPGTRLLVL.

The V call is TRBV29-1, the J call TRBJ2-1; D not certain. Trimming removed 7 bases at V and 8 bases at J, with 12 bases between. Germline assignment: CDR1 SQVTM and CDR2 ANQGSEA. The length of the CDR3 is 11 residues. CDR3 amino acids: CSATSSHEQFF. The CDR3 DNA follows: TGCAGCGCAACCAGTAGCCATGAGCAGTTCTTC.

This chain joins TRBV12-3 or TRBV12-4 and TRBJ2-2, with 7 positions matching TRBD2. The trim removed 4 bases at V and 3 bases at J, leaving 5 bases unmatched. CDR3 length: 15 residues. CDR3 in amino acids: CASSSTSADTGELFF. The CDR3 region has the DNA TGTGCCAGCAGTTCTACTAGCGCCGACACCGGGGAGCTGTTTTTT.

CDR3 region: CASSQDRAGRYGYTF. The CDR3 DNA sequence: TGCGCCAGCAGCCAAGATCGTGCGGGGCGATATGGCTACACCTTC. The chain joins TRBV4-1 to TRBJ1-2, with a weak D call TRBD1 (5 bases). The CDR3 is 15 residues long. The germline V and J ends were trimmed by 0 bases and 5 bases, with 13 bases remaining between them. CDR1 and CDR2 (germline): MGHRA, YSYEKL.